This T cell receptor beta chain is drawn from a study of cytomegalovirus exposure and HLA in healthy donors. With 60 Vbeta and 13 Jbeta primers, the PCR was carried out. The assay was immunoSEQ multiplex PCR, and TCRdb's table has in-frame clones only and misses some. Counted here are about 95,000 clones, roughly four fifths occurring once; the ten biggest clones make up around 3.7%. Unmatched junction bases numbered 13, after V lost 0 bases and J lost 4 bases. The length of the CDR3 is 19 residues. The germline V gene has CDR1 SGHNT and CDR2 YYREEE (reference sequence). The sequencing sample was made of PBMCs. The source of this sequence is a man in his thirties or forties in good health and CMV-seropositive. The rearrangement joins TRBV5-4 to TRBJ2-1; 10 bases map to TRBD2. CDR3: CASSLAPLAGDIYYNEQFF. As DNA, the CDR3 is TGTGCCAGCAGCTTGGCCCCTCTAGCGGGGGATATTTATTACAATGAGCAGTTCTTC.